These 30 T cell receptor beta chains came from one sample sequenced in a study of shared clonotypes between healthy human individuals. Repertoires were generated with immunoSEQ multiplex PCR, while TCRdb's copy carries only in-frame clones and drops some. Among over a million clones listed, around 75% were seen once. Specimen: memory CD4+ T cells sorted from blood. The subset denotes: CD45RA-negative fraction. These receptors were collected from a young man in good health.

The CDR3 protein is CASSIGLAGNQPQHF. CDR3 DNA: TGTGCCAGTAGTATTGGACTGGCAGGCAATCAGCCCCAGCATTTT. The chain uses TRBV19 and TRBJ1-5; D is unclear. This CDR3 has 15 amino acids. V was pared by 3 bases and J by 2 bases, with 11 bases between. Germline assignment: CDR1 LNHDA and CDR2 SQIVND (reference sequence).

The gene calls are TRBV7-2 and TRBJ2-7; D is perhaps TRBD1 (6 bases). CDR1 and CDR2 from the germline V gene are SGHTA and FQGNSA. This CDR3 spans 15 amino acids. V was cut by 1 base and J by 1 base, with 11 bases left in between. This chain's CDR3 is CASSLVWDNSYEQYF. The CDR3 DNA sequence: TGTGCCAGCAGCTTAGTGTGGGACAATTCCTACGAGCAGTACTTC.

The CDR3 DNA sequence: TGTGCCAGCAGCCCAGGACCCAATCTACAGCCCCAGCATTTT. It specifies CASSPGPNLQPQHF. The V gene is TRBV7-2, the J gene TRBJ1-5, with D hard to call. V was shortened by 5 bases and J by 7 bases, with 15 bases between the two germline ends. Germline CDR1 SGHTA, CDR2 FQGNSA. The CDR3 runs to 14 residues.

V and J are TRBV5-8 and TRBJ2-1, with D hard to call. The CDR3 is 13 amino acids. V dropped 3 bases and J dropped 4 bases, with 8 bases sitting between them. Germline lookup yields CDR1 SGHTS and CDR2 YDEGEE. The CDR3 reads CASSWTRYNEQFF. The CDR3 nucleotides read TGTGCCAGCAGCTGGACCAGGTACAATGAGCAGTTCTTC.

The chain joins TRBV6-1 to TRBJ2-1; D not certain. Looked up from germline, CDR1 is MNHNS and CDR2 is SASEGT. V was clipped by 3 bases and J by 2 bases, with 11 bases between them. This CDR3 has 15 amino acids. This CDR3 reads CASSESHGTYNEQFF. CDR3 bases: TGTGCCAGCAGTGAGTCCCATGGCACCTACAATGAGCAGTTCTTC.

This clone has a single count. The rearrangement links TRBV11-2 to TRBJ2-2; TRBD1 is a possible D gene (7 bases). The CDR3 is 16 residues long. Germline V gene data show CDR1 as SGHAT and CDR2 as FQNNGV. Trimming left V 5 bases short and J 5 bases short, with 18 bases between. CDR3 coding DNA: TGTGCCAGCAGCCCCCGACAGGGAGGTTTAACCGGGGAGCTGTTTTTT. It is translated as CASSPRQGGLTGELFF.

V usage is TRBV18 and J usage is TRBJ1-2; D might be TRBD1 (5 bases). The CDR3 runs to 14 residues. Germline-derived CDR1 and CDR2 are KGHSH and LQKENI. V was shortened by 3 bases and J by 1 base, with 9 bases between the two germline ends. The CDR3 loop reads CASSPGGNNYGYTF. CDR3 DNA sequence: TGTGCCAGCTCACCGGGGGGAAATAACTATGGCTACACCTTC.

A note on this clone: Within the sample, other DNA sequences also encode this same CDR3. The chain recombines TRBV28 with TRBJ1-4; D may be TRBD1 (5 bases). Germline-derived CDR1 and CDR2 are MDHEN and SYDVKM. The CDR3 sequence is 15 residues long. Trimming stripped 4 bases from V and 0 bases from J, with 9 bases between. CDR3 sequence reads: CASSSRVATNEKLFF. The DNA for the CDR3 is TGTGCCAGCAGTTCCAGGGTTGCAACTAATGAAAAACTGTTTTTT. Filled out from reference TRBV28 and TRBJ1-4, the complete variable domain reads DVKVTQSSRYLVKRTGEKVFLECVQDMDHENMFWYRQDPGLGLRLIYFSYDVKMKEKGDIPEGYSVSREKKERFSLILESASTNQTSMYLCASSSRVATNEKLFFGSGTQLSVL.

The chain recombines TRBV5-1 with TRBJ2-5; D is uncertain. This CDR3 spans 12 amino acids. Trimming took 5 bases from V and 5 from J, leaving 10 bases between them. Germline V lookup: CDR1 SGHRS, CDR2 YFSETQ. The CDR3 DNA sequence: TGCGCCAGCAGGGTGGAAATGGAGACCCAGTACTTC. Residues: CASRVEMETQYF.

The chain links TRBV11-2 to TRBJ1-6, with TRBD1 matching 7 bases. The CDR3 loop spans 15 amino acids. Germline trimming cut 5 bases from V and 4 bases from J; bases unmatched to any gene: 5. The germline V gene encodes CDR1 SGHAT and CDR2 FQNNGV. CDR3 sequence: CASSDGTVYNSPLHF. The CDR3 nucleotides are TGTGCCAGCAGCGACGGGACAGTTTATAATTCACCCCTCCACTTT.

The chain joins TRBV7-9 to TRBJ2-6; D might be TRBD1 (5 bases). In germline, CDR1 is SEHNR, CDR2 FQNEAQ (reference sequence). V was cut by 5 bases and J by 1 base, with 18 bases left in between. CDR3 length equals 18 residues. This chain's CDR3 is CASSPGWTAVSGANVLTF. DNA for the CDR3: TGTGCCAGCAGCCCAGGGTGGACGGCCGTTTCTGGGGCCAACGTCCTGACTTTC.

In DNA, the CDR3 is TGTGCCAGCAGTTTCGCTTTTAAGTACGAGCAGTACTTC. Translation gives CASSFAFKYEQYF. The V call is TRBV27, the J call TRBJ2-7, with D unclear. The V gene's germline CDR1 is MNHEY and CDR2 SMNVEV (reference sequence). This CDR3 is built from 13 residues. V was clipped by 3 bases and J by 4 bases, with 10 bases between them.

The chain links TRBV5-4 to TRBJ2-6; D is unclear. Germline lookup yields CDR1 SGHNT and CDR2 YYREEE (reference sequence). The germline V and J ends were trimmed by 3 bases and 0 bases, with 7 bases remaining between them. The CDR3 has 15 residues. As DNA, the CDR3 is TGTGCCAGCAGCTCTTGGGACTCTGGGGCCAACGTCCTGACTTTC. It encodes CASSSWDSGANVLTF.

This clone has a single count. This chain connects TRBV2 to TRBJ1-1, with D unclear. Germline V CDR1 and CDR2: SNHLY, FYNNEI. This CDR3 region has 14 residues. The V end was cut by 4 bases, the J end by 8 bases, with 17 bases between. The CDR3 region is CASSAVYGGVEAFF. CDR3 nucleotides: TGTGCCAGCAGTGCAGTCTATGGCGGAGTAGAAGCTTTCTTT. Drawing the rest from reference TRBV2 and TRBJ1-1, the complete variable domain is EPEVTQTPSHQVTQMGQEVILRCVPISNHLYFYWYRQILGQKVEFLVSFYNNEISEKSEIFDDQFSVERPDGSNFTLKIRSTKLEDSAMYFCASSAVYGGVEAFFGQGTRLTVV.

This clone was picked up a small number of times. V and J are TRBV7-6 and TRBJ2-1; TRBD1 agrees at 8 bases. Germline CDR1 is SGHVS and CDR2 is FNYEAQ. Losses at the gene ends were 5 bases for V and 4 bases for J; bases not matched to a gene: 7. The CDR3 contains 15 residues. The CDR3 region is CASSRLRDRYNEQFF. The CDR3 DNA sequence: TGTGCCAGCAGCCGTCTCCGGGACAGGTACAATGAGCAGTTCTTC.

Worth noting for this clone: A read error may be the cause here, since a much bigger clone is one base away. The J gene is TRBJ1-1, the V gene TRBV6-5; 8 bases map to TRBD1. The CDR3 contains 14 residues. From germline, CDR1 is MNHEY and CDR2 SVGAGI. With V trimmed by 4 bases and J by 0 bases, 1 base remained unmatched. CDR3 nucleotides: TGTGCCAGCAGTTTGGACAGGGTGAACACTGAAGCTTTCTTT. It translates to CASSLDRVNTEAFF.

The chain couples TRBV5-5 to TRBJ1-6; a possible D gene is TRBD1 (6 bases). This CDR3 has 15 amino acids. Germline V CDR1 and CDR2: SGHKS, YYEKEE (reference sequence). V lost 5 bases and J 5 bases, leaving 14 bases between the germline ends. The CDR3 nucleotides are TGTGCCAGCAGTTACCCGGACAGAGATAATTCACCCCTCCACTTT. This gives the protein CASSYPDRDNSPLHF.

The chain recombines TRBV2 with TRBJ2-2; D gene uncertain. V gave up 7 bases and J gave up 8 bases, with 14 bases separating them. There are 13 residues in the CDR3. Per germline, CDR1 SNHLY and CDR2 FYNNEI. The CDR3 loop reads CASTPRPPGELFF. CDR3 nucleotides: TGTGCCAGCACTCCCCGCCCCCCTGGGGAGCTGTTTTTT.

This chain connects TRBV18 to TRBJ1-1; D unclear. CDR3 length: 13 residues. CDR1 and CDR2 (germline): KGHSH, LQKENI. V shed 4 bases and J shed 3 bases, with 9 bases lying between them. CDR3 bases: TGTGCCAGCTCACTACATAAGTACACTGAAGCTTTCTTT. Translation gives CASSLHKYTEAFF.

In this sample, this clone turned up once. V and J are TRBV27 and TRBJ1-4; weak D call: TRBD1 (5 bases). The V gene's germline CDR1 is MNHEY and CDR2 SMNVEV (reference sequence). Between the trimmed V and J ends, which lost 4 bases and 7 bases, there was a span of 16 bases. This CDR3 comprises 15 residues. The CDR3 here is CASSSGAAEGEKLFF. The DNA for the CDR3 is TGTGCCAGCAGTTCCGGGGCCGCGGAGGGTGAAAAACTGTTTTTT.

The chain recombines TRBV5-6 with TRBJ2-5; 10 nucleotides agree with TRBD1. This CDR3 is built from 15 residues. CDR1 and CDR2 (germline): SGHDT, YYEEEE. The V and J ends lost 5 bases and 5 bases, in that order; junction bases with no gene match: 9. In nucleotides, the CDR3 is TGTGCCAGCAGGCCCTGGGACAGGGGATGGGAGACCCAGTACTTC. Amino acid sequence: CASRPWDRGWETQYF.

The V and J genes are TRBV6-5 and TRBJ1-4; D is unresolved. V lost 6 bases and J lost 7, with 6 bases in between. The CDR3 extends over 11 amino acids. CDR1 is MNHEY and CDR2 is SVGAGI in the germline V gene. The DNA for the CDR3 is TGTGCCAGCAGCAAGGTTGAAAAACTGTTTTTT. Translated, it gives CASSKVEKLFF.

A note on this clone: The sample contains more than one DNA sequence encoding this CDR3. The chain couples TRBV7-9 to TRBJ2-5; D gene unclear. This CDR3 spans 13 amino acids. V lost 5 bases and J 4 bases, leaving 11 bases between the germline ends. CDR1 and CDR2 (germline): SEHNR, FQNEAQ (reference sequence). The CDR3 region has the DNA TGTGCCAGCAGCCTCGGCCTGGGAGAGACCCAGTACTTC. This gives the protein CASSLGLGETQYF.

This chain joins TRBV19 and TRBJ1-3, with 7 bases fitting TRBD1. V was clipped by 5 bases and J by 1 base; unmatched bases: 8. Looked up from germline, CDR1 is LNHDA and CDR2 is SQIVND (reference sequence). The CDR3 consists of 16 residues. CDR3 in amino acids: CASSGGQSTSGNTIYF. The CDR3 bases are TGTGCCAGTAGTGGGGGACAGAGTACATCTGGAAACACCATATATTTT.

The V and J genes are TRBV5-1 and TRBJ2-1; 8 bases match TRBD1. The CDR3 extends over 15 amino acids. The ends lost 5 bases at V and 2 bases at J; junction bases unmatched: 6. Germline CDR1 reads SGHRS; CDR2 reads YFSETQ. The CDR3 bases are TGCGCCAGCAGATCGACAGGGGTCACCTACAATGAGCAGTTCTTC. Amino acid sequence: CASRSTGVTYNEQFF.

As for this clone: Other nucleotide sequences in the sample specify the same CDR3. The chain combines TRBV6-5 with TRBJ1-2; D unclear. Germline-derived CDR1 and CDR2 are MNHEY and SVGAGI. This CDR3 spans 13 amino acids. With 2 bases removed from V and 4 bases from J, the gap between germline ends came to 8 bases. CDR3 residues: CASSYDTAYGYTF. The CDR3 DNA is TGTGCCAGCAGTTACGACACAGCCTATGGCTACACCTTC.

This chain connects TRBV4-3 to TRBJ2-1; 9 bases match TRBD2. The CDR3 has 17 amino acids. In germline, CDR1 is LGHNA, CDR2 YSLEER. The V segment lost 0 bases and the J segment 5 bases; nucleotides outside the gene matches: 8. This CDR3 is CASSQDWREGRNNEQFF. For the CDR3, the DNA is TGCGCCAGCAGCCAAGATTGGCGGGAGGGTCGCAACAATGAGCAGTTCTTC.

The J gene is TRBJ1-6, the V gene TRBV4-3, with D perhaps matching TRBD1 (6 bases). CDR3 length equals 16 residues. With 0 bases removed from V and 9 bases from J, the gap between germline ends came to 15 bases. The germline V gene has CDR1 LGHNA and CDR2 YSLEER. For the CDR3, the DNA is TGCGCCAGCAGCCAAGATGGAGGCGGGGGGCTTTCACCCCTCCACTTT. Translating gives CASSQDGGGGLSPLHF.

J is TRBJ2-7 and V is TRBV18; the D gene is possibly TRBD1 (5 bases). Trimming cost V 1 base and J 6 bases, with 19 bases left between them. The CDR3 spans 16 residues. Germline-derived CDR1 and CDR2 are KGHSH and LQKENI. The CDR3 is CASSPRTVGLGPEQYF. The CDR3 nucleotides read TGTGCCAGCTCACCACGCACAGTGGGGCTTGGTCCCGAGCAGTACTTC.

The V and J genes are TRBV27 and TRBJ1-2; 9 bases agree with TRBD1. Trimming cost V 8 bases and J 6 bases; bases outside gene matches: 10. CDR1 MNHEY and CDR2 SMNVEV come from the germline V gene (reference sequence). The CDR3 is 14 amino acids. This CDR3 is CASSYRTGEHGYTF. DNA for the CDR3: TGTGCCAGCTCATACCGGACAGGGGAACATGGCTACACCTTC.